One and the same sample provided the 7 T cell receptor beta chains below, sequenced in a study of T-cell reconstitution after alpha-beta-depleted transplantation in children. Researchers prepared the TCRbeta library using unique molecular identifiers, the study reports. TCRdb ran MiXCR on the PCR reads and lists one entry per CDR3 protein. The sample records around 360,000 distinct CDR3 sequences, around a tenth being singletons. This specimen was PBMCs from the stem cell graft donor, taken from the stem cell graft. These receptors came from a human donor who donated a stem cell graft to a child with acute lymphoblastic leukemia.

This rearrangement joins TRBV5-1 to TRBJ2-7; TRBD2 agrees at 8 bases. V shed 2 bases, J shed 4 bases, and the junction held 8 bases outside the gene matches. The CDR3 is 15 residues long. From germline, CDR1 is SGHRS and CDR2 YFSETQ. DNA for the CDR3: TGCGCCAGCAGCTTTGACCCGAGCGGGAGTTACGAGCAGTACTTC. Encoded protein: CASSFDPSGSYEQYF.

V and J are TRBV7-2 and TRBJ2-1; 8 nucleotides align to TRBD1. The V segment lost 1 base and the J segment 9 bases; nucleotides outside the gene matches: 5. The CDR3 length is 14 residues. Per germline, CDR1 SGHTA and CDR2 FQGNSA. CDR3 region: CASSLVGQGTEQFF. The CDR3 region has the DNA TGTGCCAGCAGCTTAGTCGGACAGGGAACTGAGCAGTTCTTC.

The V call is TRBV12-3 or TRBV12-4, the J call TRBJ2-1; D remains ambiguous. V was shortened by 4 bases and J by 8 bases, with 9 bases between the two germline ends. CDR3 length: 12 amino acids. The CDR3, as DNA: TGTGCCAGCAGTTCACAAGCAGATGAGCAGTTCTTC. It is translated as CASSSQADEQFF.

The CDR3 bases are TGTGCCAGCAGACTAGCGGGGGGCTTGGTAGAGCAGTTCTTC. Translating gives CASRLAGGLVEQFF. The genes are TRBV12-3 or TRBV12-4 and TRBJ2-1; 12 bases fit TRBD2. Trimming removed 6 bases from V and 10 bases from J; junction bases left unmatched: 7. The CDR3 sequence is 14 residues long.

V is TRBV25-1 and J is TRBJ2-5; D ambiguous. Trimming left V 3 bases short and J 5 bases short, with 7 bases between. Looked up from germline, CDR1 is MGHDK and CDR2 is SYGVNS. This CDR3 has 12 amino acids. The CDR3 DNA sequence: TGTGCCAGCAGTGACGTCGGGGAGACCCAGTACTTC. Its translation: CASSDVGETQYF.

This clonotype was picked up many times. J is TRBJ2-1 and V is TRBV20-1; 14 nucleotides match TRBD2. J was trimmed by 6 bases and V by 4 bases; bases with no gene match: 5. The germline gives CDR1 DFQATT, CDR2 SNEGSKA (reference sequence). CDR3 length equals 15 residues. The CDR3 protein is CSATQGTSGSNEQFF. In nucleotides, the CDR3 is TGCAGTGCTACTCAGGGGACTAGCGGGAGCAATGAGCAGTTCTTC.

This chain joins TRBV28 and TRBJ2-7; D perhaps matches TRBD1 (6 bases). Germline CDR1 MDHEN, CDR2 SYDVKM. CDR3 length equals 14 residues. V lost 4 bases to trimming and J lost 5 bases, with 15 bases between them. The CDR3 is CASSSYRALDEQYF. CDR3 in DNA: TGTGCCAGCAGTTCGTACAGGGCCTTGGACGAGCAGTACTTC.